The 12 T cell receptor beta chains below come from one sample, sequenced in a study of vaccination and CD4 T cells after COVID-19. These TCRs' antigens remain unknown. The study sequenced cultured CD4+ T cell DNA using the Oncomine TCR Beta short-read assay. MiXCR, run by TCRdb on the PCR reads, gives a single entry per CDR3 protein. Seen here are more than 15,000 distinct CDR3 sequences, approximately 50% observed once, and the top ten hold 4%. Treatment meaning: approximately 9-day PBMC culture with coronavirus spike peptide pools or control peptides (ViraFEST assay). The sample was CD4+ T cells from blood, cultured in vitro, taken before SARS-CoV-2 vaccination. Source of these receptors: a human donor who had recovered from COVID-19.

This clonotype turned up a few times. J is TRBJ2-3 and V is TRBV6-5, with D maybe TRBD1 (6 bases). Germline V gives CDR1 MNHEY, CDR2 SVGAGI. This CDR3 contains 15 residues. Trimming removed 2 bases at V and 3 bases at J, with 12 bases between. The CDR3 here is CASSYRGRGTDTQYF. CDR3 coding DNA: TGTGCCAGCAGTTACCGGGGCAGGGGAACAGATACGCAGTATTTT.

The V call is TRBV7-8, the J call TRBJ2-5; no clear D gene. V lost 0 bases, J lost 5 bases, and 4 bases lay in between. Per the germline V gene, CDR1 is SGHVS and CDR2 is FQNEAQ. The length of the CDR3 is 12 residues. The CDR3 DNA reads TGTGCCAGCAGCTTAGCTGCGGAGACCCAGTACTTC. Encoded protein: CASSLAAETQYF.

This clonotype was found a few times. The chain couples TRBV20-1 to TRBJ1-5; D is perhaps TRBD1 (5 bases). Germline loops: CDR1 DFQATT, CDR2 SNEGSKA (reference sequence). Trimming cost V 0 bases and J 6 bases, with 18 bases left between them. The CDR3 totals 16 residues. The CDR3 DNA follows: TGCAGTGCTAGAGAGGGGACCACCGGTGGGGGTCAGCCCCAGCATTTT. Its translation is CSAREGTTGGGQPQHF.

This clonotype was detected a few times. This sequence joins TRBV20-1 and TRBJ1-5, with D uncertain. The CDR3 is made up of 15 amino acids. V shed 3 bases and J shed 7 bases, with 19 bases lying between them. Germline assignment: CDR1 DFQATT and CDR2 SNEGSKA (reference sequence). CDR3 loop: CSASSLVAGWQPQHF. Written as DNA, the CDR3 is TGCAGTGCTAGTTCGCTGGTGGCTGGATGGCAGCCCCAGCATTTT.

This chain links TRBV7-8 with TRBJ1-2; 7 nucleotides agree with TRBD1. The CDR3 is 14 amino acids. Germline lookup yields CDR1 SGHVS and CDR2 FQNEAQ. V lost 1 base and J lost 6; bases outside the gene matches: 5. Written as DNA, the CDR3 is TGTGCCAGCAGCTTAGGAGTAGGGGGCAATGGCTACACCTTC. Its protein is CASSLGVGGNGYTF.

This clonotype was detected only a few times. The rearrangement uses TRBV20-1 and TRBJ1-5; 9 bases fit TRBD1. The J segment lost 5 bases and the V segment lost 6 bases, leaving 8 bases of the junction unmatched. Germline CDR1 and CDR2: DFQATT and SNEGSKA (reference sequence). The CDR3 contains 14 residues. CDR3 in amino acids: CSAEPTGGDQPQHF. Here the CDR3 DNA reads TGCAGTGCGGAACCTACAGGGGGCGATCAGCCCCAGCATTTT.

This clonotype was picked up a small number of times. The chain couples TRBV20-1 to TRBJ2-4, with D uncertain. The CDR3 consists of 12 residues. V lost 3 bases and J lost 2, with 5 bases in between. Germline CDR1 DFQATT, CDR2 SNEGSKA (reference sequence). The CDR3, as DNA: TGCAGTGCTAGCGGAACCAAAAACATTCAGTACTTC. It specifies CSASGTKNIQYF.

This clonotype was seen only a few times. The chain recombines TRBV19 with TRBJ1-5; a possible D gene is TRBD1 (6 bases). The CDR3 consists of 14 residues. Looked up from germline, CDR1 is LNHDA and CDR2 is SQIVND (reference sequence). Trimming pared 5 bases from V and 5 bases from J, leaving 13 bases between. This chain's CDR3 is CASSLRDTYQPQHF. The CDR3 region has the DNA TGTGCCAGTAGTCTACGGGACACCTATCAGCCCCAGCATTTT.

The table lists this clonotype with a few counts. The chain carries TRBV20-1 and TRBJ1-6; 8 nucleotides agree with TRBD1. Germline CDR1 is DFQATT and CDR2 is SNEGSKA (reference sequence). Germline trimming cut 6 bases from V and 7 bases from J; bases unmatched to any gene: 2. The CDR3 covers 12 residues. The CDR3 DNA reads TGCAGTGCCAGGGGGCTGAATTCACCCCTCCACTTT. Translating gives CSARGLNSPLHF.

The chain joins TRBV24-1 to TRBJ2-1; a weak D match, TRBD2 (5 bases). The CDR3 consists of 17 residues. The ends were cut back, 2 bases at V and 3 bases at J, with 16 bases in the middle. The germline V gene has CDR1 KGHDR and CDR2 SFDVKD. The CDR3 protein is CATSDSSMGGLYNEQFF. The CDR3 DNA reads as TGTGCCACCAGTGATTCGTCTATGGGCGGGCTCTACAATGAGCAGTTCTTC.

The chain is built from TRBV6-2 or TRBV6-3 and TRBJ2-7; D is uncertain. Looked up from germline, CDR1 is MNHEY and CDR2 is SVGEGT. The CDR3 is made up of 15 amino acids. The V and J ends lost 0 bases and 5 bases respectively, with 14 bases between them. The CDR3 DNA reads TGTGCCAGCAGTTACTCATGGGGATCGTTCGACGAGCAGTACTTC. It encodes CASSYSWGSFDEQYF.

This clonotype has a handful of counts. The chain uses TRBV20-1 and TRBJ2-3, with a possible D match to TRBD2 (6 bases). This CDR3 spans 15 amino acids. Deletions cut 6 bases from V and 4 bases from J, with 20 bases between. Germline V gene sequence: CDR1 DFQATT, CDR2 SNEGSKA (reference sequence). In nucleotides, the CDR3 is TGCAGTGCCAGACCGGGACTTCGGACTCCAGATACGCAGTATTTT. Protein product: CSARPGLRTPDTQYF.